Sequencing of this T cell receptor (beta chain) was carried out in a study of OX40 agonist ivuxolimab in advanced cancers. As for the study in general: A diagnosis of hepatocellular carcinoma, melanoma, renal cell or head and neck cancer was present in dose-escalation patients.

As regards this clone: The antigen remains undetermined.

Repertoires were generated with immunoSEQ multiplex PCR, while TCRdb's copy carries only in-frame clones and drops some. The data contain approximately 64,000 clones, about nine tenths of them singletons. Findings of the study overall: Compared with CD4+, CD8+ T cells on average had more expanded clones. Clonal expansion by week 6 occurred in CD4+ and CD8+ blood T cells (at 0.1 to 3.0 mg/kg). Partial responders treated at 0.1-3.0 mg/kg exhibited clonal expansion among the lowest measured.

Germline values: CDR1 MNHNS, CDR2 SASEGT. Trimming pared 3 bases from V and 8 bases from J, leaving 13 bases between. CDR3 size: 13 residues. The chain combines TRBV6-1 with TRBJ1-2; D call uncertain. This clonotype was sampled from an adult with an advanced solid tumor such as melanoma, head and neck, liver or kidney cancer. The sequences come from CD4+ or CD8+ T cells sorted from blood, collected in a trial of the OX40 agonist ivuxolimab. As DNA, the CDR3 is TGTGCCAGCAGTGACGTAGGGCCCTCCGGCTACACCTTC. This gives the protein CASSDVGPSGYTF.